Listed below are T cell receptor beta chains from one sample, sequenced in a study of T cell responses to AZD1222 COVID-19 vaccine. Clones were sequenced by immunoSEQ multiplex PCR, and TCRdb holds only the in-frame ones, with some missing. The repertoire holds some 150,000 clones, with 70% to 90% as singletons. This specimen was peripheral blood, taken 28 days after the second dose of the MenACWY control vaccine. The receptors come from an adult who received the MenACWY meningococcal vaccine as a control. CDR3s include the opening cysteine and the closing phenylalanine or tryptophan. The order of the fields is CDR3 DNA, CDR3 protein, V gene, J gene, clone size, D gene. A D gene is named only where the DNA matches it firmly. Rows may omit the clone size; those that give it use once, few, many or a size class.

CDR3 DNA: TGTGCCAGTAGTATTCTCTGGACAGGCTCGAGAAACACTGAAGCTTTCTTT
CDR3 protein: CASSILWTGSRNTEAFF
V gene: TRBV19
J gene: TRBJ1-1
clone size: NA
D gene: TRBD1

CDR3 DNA: TGCAGCGTTGCTAAGGGGACGAGCTCTGGGGCCAACGTCCTGACTTTC
CDR3 protein: CSVAKGTSSGANVLTF
V gene: TRBV29-1
J gene: TRBJ2-6
clone size: NA
D gene: NA

CDR3 DNA: TGTGCCAGCAGCAAAGAGGGGAAGAGCAATCAGCCCCAGCATTTT
CDR3 protein: CASSKEGKSNQPQHF
V gene: TRBV21-1
J gene: TRBJ1-5
clone size: NA
D gene: NA

CDR3 DNA: TGTGCCAGCACCTCTGTGGGGACAGGGGGAATTAACTATGGCTACACCTTC
CDR3 protein: CASTSVGTGGINYGYTF
V gene: TRBV27
J gene: TRBJ1-2
clone size: once
D gene: TRBD1

CDR3 DNA: TGTGCCAGCAGCGCTCTGGGGACAGGGAGCACCGGGGAGCTGTTTTTT
CDR3 protein: CASSALGTGSTGELFF
V gene: TRBV7-3
J gene: TRBJ2-2
clone size: NA
D gene: TRBD1

CDR3 DNA: TGTGCCTGGAGCAGGGGGTGGACTGGCTACACCTTC
CDR3 protein: CAWSRGWTGYTF
V gene: TRBV30
J gene: TRBJ1-2
clone size: NA
D gene: TRBD1

CDR3 DNA: TGTGCCAGTAGTATATCAGGCGGGGGGGATTCCTACGAGCAGTACTTC
CDR3 protein: CASSISGGGDSYEQYF
V gene: TRBV19
J gene: TRBJ2-7
clone size: NA
D gene: TRBD2

CDR3 DNA: TGTGCCAGCGCGCGCGGGCCGGGTCAGCCCCAGCATTTT
CDR3 protein: CASARGPGQPQHF
V gene: TRBV9
J gene: TRBJ1-5
clone size: NA
D gene: NA

CDR3 DNA: TGTGCCAGTAACTCGGGCGTGGAGGAGCAGTACTTC
CDR3 protein: CASNSGVEEQYF
V gene: TRBV19
J gene: TRBJ2-7
clone size: once
D gene: NA

CDR3 DNA: TGTGCCAGTAGTGCGACAGGCCTACAGCCCCAGCATTTT
CDR3 protein: CASSATGLQPQHF
V gene: TRBV19
J gene: TRBJ1-5
clone size: NA
D gene: NA

CDR3 DNA: TGTGCCAGCAGCTTGGGAGCGGGAGCTTCGAGGGAGCAGTACTTC
CDR3 protein: CASSLGAGASREQYF
V gene: TRBV5-4
J gene: TRBJ2-7
clone size: NA
D gene: TRBD2

CDR3 DNA: TGTGCCAGTAGTCCAGGGACTAGGGGGACCGGGGAGCTGTTTTTT
CDR3 protein: CASSPGTRGTGELFF
V gene: TRBV19
J gene: TRBJ2-2
clone size: NA
D gene: TRBD2

CDR3 DNA: TGCGCCAGCAGCTTGGGTGGAGCGGGGGACTACAATGAGCAGTTCTTC
CDR3 protein: CASSLGGAGDYNEQFF
V gene: TRBV5-1
J gene: TRBJ2-1
clone size: NA
D gene: TRBD2

CDR3 DNA: TGCAGCGGGGATGGCGGGAGGGCCGTCAATGAGCAGTTCTTC
CDR3 protein: CSGDGGRAVNEQFF
V gene: TRBV29-1
J gene: TRBJ2-1
clone size: NA
D gene: TRBD2

CDR3 DNA: TGTGCCAGCAGCCTATACATTAACACTGAAGCTTTCTTT
CDR3 protein: CASSLYINTEAFF
V gene: TRBV7-2
J gene: TRBJ1-1
clone size: once
D gene: NA

CDR3 DNA: TGTGCCAGTAGTATCAGCAGGGGGCTGTTGAATGAGCAGTTCTTC
CDR3 protein: CASSISRGLLNEQFF
V gene: TRBV19
J gene: TRBJ2-1
clone size: NA
D gene: TRBD1

CDR3 DNA: TGCGCCAGCAGCCTCGACAGGGGGCAGCGGGAGACCCAGTACTTC
CDR3 protein: CASSLDRGQRETQYF
V gene: TRBV5-1
J gene: TRBJ2-5
clone size: NA
D gene: TRBD1

CDR3 DNA: TGTGCCAGTAGGGACCAGGGACTTCTGATGAACACTGAAGCTTTCTTT
CDR3 protein: CASRDQGLLMNTEAFF
V gene: TRBV19
J gene: TRBJ1-1
clone size: NA
D gene: NA

CDR3 DNA: TGTGCCAGTTCCCCCCAGAGGGGAGGGCAGGGTCAGCCCCAGCATTTT
CDR3 protein: CASSPQRGGQGQPQHF
V gene: TRBV19
J gene: TRBJ1-5
clone size: NA
D gene: NA

CDR3 DNA: TGTGCCTGGAGCGACAGGGGCACTGAAGCTTTCTTT
CDR3 protein: CAWSDRGTEAFF
V gene: TRBV30
J gene: TRBJ1-1
clone size: NA
D gene: TRBD1

CDR3 DNA: TGTGCCAGCAGCCAAGGGGGCGAATTCAGAGCTTTCTTT
CDR3 protein: CASSQGGEFRAFF
V gene: TRBV7-9
J gene: TRBJ1-1
clone size: NA
D gene: TRBD1

CDR3 DNA: TGCGCCAGCAGCCTGGGACCCCTCCAAGAGACCCAGTACTTC
CDR3 protein: CASSLGPLQETQYF
V gene: TRBV4-1
J gene: TRBJ2-5
clone size: NA
D gene: NA

CDR3 DNA: TGTGCCAGCAGCCAAGACTGGACAGGGGGCTTACAAGAGACCCAGTACTTC
CDR3 protein: CASSQDWTGGLQETQYF
V gene: TRBV3-1/TRBV3-2
J gene: TRBJ2-5
clone size: NA
D gene: TRBD1

CDR3 DNA: TGTGCCAGCAGCCAGTTAGCGGGAGCCGAGACCCAGTACTTC
CDR3 protein: CASSQLAGAETQYF
V gene: TRBV3-1/TRBV3-2
J gene: TRBJ2-5
clone size: NA
D gene: TRBD2

CDR3 DNA: TGTGCCAGCAGCCGCCCAAGGGACGAGCAGTACTTC
CDR3 protein: CASSRPRDEQYF
V gene: TRBV7-8
J gene: TRBJ2-7
clone size: NA
D gene: NA

CDR3 DNA: TGTGCCAGCAGGGATCCATACAATTCACCCCTCCACTTT
CDR3 protein: CASRDPYNSPLHF
V gene: TRBV2
J gene: TRBJ1-6
clone size: NA
D gene: NA

CDR3 DNA: TGTGCCAGCGCCCGCCAATCAACTAATGAAAAACTGTTTTTT
CDR3 protein: CASARQSTNEKLFF
V gene: TRBV28
J gene: TRBJ1-4
clone size: NA
D gene: NA

CDR3 DNA: TGTGCCAGCAGCCAAGGCGCAGGGTGGGCTAATGAAAAACTGTTTTTT
CDR3 protein: CASSQGAGWANEKLFF
V gene: TRBV4-2
J gene: TRBJ1-4
clone size: NA
D gene: NA

CDR3 DNA: TGTGCCTGGACCCTTGAGTTCGGAAAATCCTATGGCTACACCTTC
CDR3 protein: CAWTLEFGKSYGYTF
V gene: TRBV30
J gene: TRBJ1-2
clone size: NA
D gene: NA

CDR3 DNA: TGTGCCAGCAGTTCCCTAGCGGGAGTTTACGAGCAGTACTTC
CDR3 protein: CASSSLAGVYEQYF
V gene: TRBV6-5
J gene: TRBJ2-7
clone size: NA
D gene: TRBD2

CDR3 DNA: TGTGCCAGCAGCTTAGACCCTGGTGGTGGCTACACCTTC
CDR3 protein: CASSLDPGGGYTF
V gene: TRBV7-9
J gene: TRBJ1-2
clone size: once
D gene: NA

CDR3 DNA: TGTGCCATCAGTGTTACCCAGGCAGAAGAGACCCAGTACTTC
CDR3 protein: CAISVTQAEETQYF
V gene: TRBV10-3
J gene: TRBJ2-5
clone size: NA
D gene: NA

CDR3 DNA: TGTGCCAGCAGCTTGTCAGGTGAAACTGAAGCTTTCTTT
CDR3 protein: CASSLSGETEAFF
V gene: TRBV7-8
J gene: TRBJ1-1
clone size: NA
D gene: NA

CDR3 DNA: TGTGCCAGCAGTGAACAGGGAGGGCGCGAAGGCTATGGCTACACCTTC
CDR3 protein: CASSEQGGREGYGYTF
V gene: TRBV6-1
J gene: TRBJ1-2
clone size: NA
D gene: NA

CDR3 DNA: TGCGCCAGCAGCCCCGGACAGGGACAGATAGGGACCACTGAAGCTTTCTTT
CDR3 protein: CASSPGQGQIGTTEAFF
V gene: TRBV5-1
J gene: TRBJ1-1
clone size: few
D gene: TRBD1

CDR3 DNA: TGTGCCAGCAGCTTATCTACCAGGATGGGTAACTATGGCTACACCTTC
CDR3 protein: CASSLSTRMGNYGYTF
V gene: TRBV7-9
J gene: TRBJ1-2
clone size: few
D gene: NA

CDR3 DNA: TGTGCCAGCAGCTTAGCAGGGGGAAGACGCACCGGGGAGCTGTTTTTT
CDR3 protein: CASSLAGGRRTGELFF
V gene: TRBV7-2
J gene: TRBJ2-2
clone size: NA
D gene: NA

CDR3 DNA: TGTGCCAGCAGCGTAGTTTTAGCGGGAGATACGCAGTATTTT
CDR3 protein: CASSVVLAGDTQYF
V gene: TRBV9
J gene: TRBJ2-3
clone size: NA
D gene: TRBD2

CDR3 DNA: TGTGCCGGTAACAGGGGCACAAACTATGGCTACACCTTC
CDR3 protein: CAGNRGTNYGYTF
V gene: TRBV30
J gene: TRBJ1-2
clone size: NA
D gene: TRBD1

CDR3 DNA: TGTGCCAGCAGTCCCAACAGGGGAAGACCCCTCCACTTT
CDR3 protein: CASSPNRGRPLHF
V gene: TRBV6-5
J gene: TRBJ1-6
clone size: NA
D gene: TRBD1

CDR3 DNA: TGTGCCACCCACGGGGGCATCAGCACCGGGGAGCTGTTTTTT
CDR3 protein: CATHGGISTGELFF
V gene: TRBV24-1
J gene: TRBJ2-2
clone size: NA
D gene: NA

CDR3 DNA: TGTGCCAGCAGTGGATCAGGCGGTACAGATACGCAGTATTTT
CDR3 protein: CASSGSGGTDTQYF
V gene: TRBV2
J gene: TRBJ2-3
clone size: NA
D gene: NA

CDR3 DNA: TGTGCCAGTAGTTTCCAGGGGGGGGCCGGCGAAGATACGCAGTATTTT
CDR3 protein: CASSFQGGAGEDTQYF
V gene: TRBV19
J gene: TRBJ2-3
clone size: once
D gene: NA

CDR3 DNA: TGTGCCAGCAGCCTCATGGCGCCATCGACAGGATCAGAGGGCTACACCTTC
CDR3 protein: CASSLMAPSTGSEGYTF
V gene: TRBV14
J gene: TRBJ1-2
clone size: NA
D gene: NA

CDR3 DNA: TGTGCCAGCAGCTTAAATATGGGCCAAGAGACCCAGTACTTC
CDR3 protein: CASSLNMGQETQYF
V gene: TRBV7-3
J gene: TRBJ2-5
clone size: NA
D gene: NA

CDR3 DNA: TGCGCCAGCACGATATCCGGGGTAATAGGGAGGAACACTGAAGCTTTCTTT
CDR3 protein: CASTISGVIGRNTEAFF
V gene: TRBV5-1
J gene: TRBJ1-1
clone size: NA
D gene: NA

CDR3 DNA: TGTGCCAGCAGCAGGACAGGGGACGGTGAAAAACTGTTTTTT
CDR3 protein: CASSRTGDGEKLFF
V gene: TRBV11-3
J gene: TRBJ1-4
clone size: NA
D gene: TRBD1

CDR3 DNA: TGTGCCACCAGTGAGTCGGGACAGAACTATGGCTACACCTTC
CDR3 protein: CATSESGQNYGYTF
V gene: TRBV24-1
J gene: TRBJ1-2
clone size: NA
D gene: TRBD1

CDR3 DNA: TGTGCCAGCAGTTACTCGAATGAGCAGTTCTTC
CDR3 protein: CASSYSNEQFF
V gene: TRBV6-5
J gene: TRBJ2-1
clone size: NA
D gene: NA

CDR3 DNA: TGTGCCTGGAGGGACGACAGGGGGAATGAGCAGTTCTTC
CDR3 protein: CAWRDDRGNEQFF
V gene: TRBV30
J gene: TRBJ2-1
clone size: once
D gene: TRBD1

CDR3 DNA: TGTGCCAGCAGTGAGCTATCCTGGCATGAGCAGTTCTTC
CDR3 protein: CASSELSWHEQFF
V gene: TRBV6-1
J gene: TRBJ2-1
clone size: once
D gene: NA

CDR3 DNA: TGTGCCAGCAGCTTAGGGGCAGCGGAGACCCAGTACTTC
CDR3 protein: CASSLGAAETQYF
V gene: TRBV7-2
J gene: TRBJ2-5
clone size: NA
D gene: NA

CDR3 DNA: TGTGCCATCAGGGAGGGCACTAGCGGGAGGAAGTTCTTC
CDR3 protein: CAIREGTSGRKFF
V gene: TRBV10-3
J gene: TRBJ2-1
clone size: NA
D gene: TRBD2

CDR3 DNA: TGTGCCAGCAGCGTAGTCGGGGACAGCGACAATGAGCAGTTCTTC
CDR3 protein: CASSVVGDSDNEQFF
V gene: TRBV9
J gene: TRBJ2-1
clone size: few
D gene: TRBD1

CDR3 DNA: TGTGCCAGTACCCGGTTTCAGGGGGGGAACACTGAAGCTTTCTTT
CDR3 protein: CASTRFQGGNTEAFF
V gene: TRBV19
J gene: TRBJ1-1
clone size: NA
D gene: TRBD1

CDR3 DNA: TGTGCCACGGAACGACAGGGTATGGCTTTCTTT
CDR3 protein: CATERQGMAFF
V gene: TRBV24-1
J gene: TRBJ1-1
clone size: NA
D gene: TRBD1

CDR3 DNA: TGTGCCACCAGTGATGCTCTGACGGGGATGTCGGGCTACACCTTC
CDR3 protein: CATSDALTGMSGYTF
V gene: TRBV24-1
J gene: TRBJ1-2
clone size: NA
D gene: NA

CDR3 DNA: TGTGCCAGTAGTATTCGGGGCGGCTCCTACAATGAGCAGTTCTTC
CDR3 protein: CASSIRGGSYNEQFF
V gene: TRBV19
J gene: TRBJ2-1
clone size: NA
D gene: NA

CDR3 DNA: TGTGCCAGCTCACCCCTCCCTAGCAGCGACGAGCAGTACTTC
CDR3 protein: CASSPLPSSDEQYF
V gene: TRBV18
J gene: TRBJ2-7
clone size: NA
D gene: NA

CDR3 DNA: TGTGCCAGCAGCTTAAACCCAGCCACAGATACGCAGTATTTT
CDR3 protein: CASSLNPATDTQYF
V gene: TRBV7-3
J gene: TRBJ2-3
clone size: NA
D gene: NA